This T cell receptor (beta chain) derives from a study of type 1 and type 2 diabetes patients. About the research overall: The cohort mixed type 1 diabetes, type 2 diabetes and nondiabetic donors. Broader study findings: Some expanded clones seen only in T1D might occur in additional T2D or control samples.

PCR was run on genomic DNA. Multiplex PCR with 30 forward and 13 reverse primers amplified the TCR beta CDR3. TCRdb passed the multiplex PCR reads through MiXCR, listing each CDR3 protein once. Found here are around 300,000 distinct CDR3 sequences, around 47% of them singletons; the top ten hold roughly an eighth. On this clonotype: Its antigen is currently unknown.

The CDR3 contains 15 residues. The germline gives CDR1 LNHDA, CDR2 SQIVND (reference sequence). After removal of 9 bases from V and 5 bases from J, the junction contained 14 bases not matched to a gene. Other autoimmune diseases and infections within the past four weeks excluded donors. The TCR was taken from a man younger than 35 with type 2 diabetes. The sample consisted of peripheral blood mononuclear cells (PBMCs). The V and J genes are TRBV19 and TRBJ2-3; the match to TRBD1 covers 7 bases. The CDR3: CASSLYRGAQDTQYF. The CDR3 DNA reads TGTGCCAGCTCCTTGTACAGGGGAGCTCAAGATACGCAGTATTTT.